The T cell receptor (beta chain) under discussion was sequenced for a study of T cell repertoires in cytomegalovirus infection. Study overall: Researchers turned to recently identified HLA-C-restricted CMV epitopes as well as well-studied HLA-B-restricted ones. TCR beta signatures that were public indicated CMV infection and matching HLA type.

From the reads, TCRdb called clonotypes with MiXCR, one entry per CDR3 protein. In the table there are roughly 700,000 distinct CDR3 sequences, roughly 30% of which are singletons. A remark on this clonotype: What it recognizes is unknown.

The study's findings and limits: The cumulative frequency of public TCR beta families identified carriers of CMV plus the relevant HLA. The ex vivo response was dominated by HLA-C-restricted CMV-specific TCR beta clonotypes.

Trimming removed 7 bases from V and 0 bases from J, with 13 bases in between. CDR1 is SQVTM, CDR2 ANQGSEA, per germline. The CDR3 covers 14 residues. The sequencing here drew on cultured PBMCs, taken from culture after CMV antigen stimulation. The chain combines TRBV29-1 with TRBJ2-1; D unclear. This receptor was obtained from a human donor in good health (CMV status not recorded). Some clones in this sample may be carry-over from other donors' samples. The CDR3 protein is CSAARLSSYNEQFF. DNA for the CDR3: TGCAGCGCGGCGAGATTGTCCTCCTACAATGAGCAGTTCTTC.